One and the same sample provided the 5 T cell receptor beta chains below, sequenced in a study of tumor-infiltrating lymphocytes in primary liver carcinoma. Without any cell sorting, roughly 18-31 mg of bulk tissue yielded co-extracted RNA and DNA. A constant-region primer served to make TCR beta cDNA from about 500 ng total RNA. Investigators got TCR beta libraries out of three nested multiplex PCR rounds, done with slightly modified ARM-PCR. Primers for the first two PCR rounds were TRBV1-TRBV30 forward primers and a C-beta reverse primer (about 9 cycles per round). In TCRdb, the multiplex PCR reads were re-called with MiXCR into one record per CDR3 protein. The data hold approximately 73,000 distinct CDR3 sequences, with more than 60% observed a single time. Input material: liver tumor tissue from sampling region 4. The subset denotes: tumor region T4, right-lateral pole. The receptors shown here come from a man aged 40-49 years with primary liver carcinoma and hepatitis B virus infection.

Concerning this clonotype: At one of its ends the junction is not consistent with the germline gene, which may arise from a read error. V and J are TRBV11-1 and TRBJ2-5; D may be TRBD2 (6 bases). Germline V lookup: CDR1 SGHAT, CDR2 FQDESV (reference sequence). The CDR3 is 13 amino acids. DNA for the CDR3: TGTACCAGCAGCTTTGAGGGAGGCGAGATCCAGTACTTC. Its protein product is CTSSFEGGEIQYF.

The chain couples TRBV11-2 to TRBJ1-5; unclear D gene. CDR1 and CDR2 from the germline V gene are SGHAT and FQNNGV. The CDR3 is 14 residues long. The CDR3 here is CSSSTGRFPEPQHF. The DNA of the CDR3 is TGTAGCAGCAGCACCGGACGGTTTCCTGAGCCCCAGCATTTT.

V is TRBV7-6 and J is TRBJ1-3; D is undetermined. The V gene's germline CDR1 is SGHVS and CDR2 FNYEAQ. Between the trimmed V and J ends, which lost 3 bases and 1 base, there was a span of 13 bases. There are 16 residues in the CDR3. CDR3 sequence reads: CASSFSPHESGNTIYF. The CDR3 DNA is TGTGCCAGCAGCTTCTCTCCCCACGAGTCTGGAAACACCATATATTTT.

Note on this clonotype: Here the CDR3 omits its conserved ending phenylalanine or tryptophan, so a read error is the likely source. The CDR3 DNA follows: TGTGCCAGCAGCCCCACGACTAGCGGCATCACAGATACGCAGTATGTT. It encodes CASSPTTSGITDTQYV. The chain links TRBV11-2 to TRBJ2-3; 9 bases agree with TRBD2. With V trimmed by 5 bases and J by 2 bases, 8 bases remained unmatched. The CDR3 sequence is 16 residues long. Germline assignment: CDR1 SGHAT and CDR2 FQNNGV.

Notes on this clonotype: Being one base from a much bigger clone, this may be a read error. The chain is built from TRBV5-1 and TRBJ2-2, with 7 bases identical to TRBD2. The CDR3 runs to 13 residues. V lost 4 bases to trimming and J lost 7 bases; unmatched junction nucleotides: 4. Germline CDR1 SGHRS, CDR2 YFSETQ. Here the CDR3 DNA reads TGCGCCAGCAGCGGGAGGGTAATCGGGGAGCTGTTTTTT. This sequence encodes CASSGRVIGELFF.